Presented here are 9 T cell receptor beta chains from one specimen sequenced in a study of human T cells and chemical hapten exposure. Described time point: patch test 3, about 24 weeks after DPC sensitization. Documented treatment: therapeutic diphenylcyclopropenone sensitization with weekly scalp DPC. TCRdb re-derived calls from the RACE reads in MiXCR, one entry per CDR3 protein. Of 100,000 to 120,000 distinct CDR3 sequences listed, 30% to 35% are singletons. The sample in question was whole blood, obtained in connection with sensitization to the hapten diphenylcyclopropenone (DPC). These TCRs come from a man aged 35-49 years with alopecia areata. Some clones in this sample may be carry-over from other donors' samples.

This clonotype came up a few times. The J gene is TRBJ2-1, the V gene TRBV24-1, with a tentative D call TRBD2 (5 bases). V shed 5 bases and J shed 7 bases, with 14 bases lying between them. Germline CDR1 reads KGHDR; CDR2 reads SFDVKD. This CDR3 spans 14 amino acids. CDR3 residues: CATSGESVRNEQFF. In DNA form, the CDR3 reads TGTGCCACCAGTGGGGAGTCGGTGAGGAATGAGCAGTTCTTC.

The chain uses TRBV4-2 and TRBJ1-5; possibly TRBD1 for D (5 bases). This CDR3 contains 16 residues. The germline V gene has CDR1 LGHNA and CDR2 YNFKEQ. V gave up 5 bases and J gave up 0 bases, with 14 bases separating them. In DNA, the CDR3 is TGTGCCAGCAGCGAAGGGGCATTAGATAGCAATCAGCCCCAGCATTTT. Translation gives CASSEGALDSNQPQHF.

This chain joins TRBV29-1 and TRBJ2-1; 8 bases agree with TRBD2. V gave up 8 bases and J gave up 7 bases; unmatched junction bases: 7. CDR1 and CDR2 from the germline V gene are SQVTM and ANQGSEA. This CDR3 region has 12 residues. The CDR3 region is CSLAVAGNEQFF. For the CDR3, the DNA is TGCAGCTTAGCGGTAGCGGGGAATGAGCAGTTCTTC.

V and J are TRBV29-1 and TRBJ2-3, with D possibly being TRBD2 (5 bases). Germline CDR1 reads SQVTM; CDR2 reads ANQGSEA. CDR3 length: 12 amino acids. The germline V and J ends were trimmed by 8 bases and 4 bases, with 13 bases remaining between them. The CDR3 nucleotides are TGCAGCAACGGAGGCCCCGCAGATACGCAGTATTTT. Translating gives CSNGGPADTQYF.

This clonotype turned up a few times. The chain employs TRBV23-1 and TRBJ2-5; the D gene is possibly TRBD2 (5 bases). TRBV23-1 is sorted into the ORF group, with uncertain function. Trimming stripped 0 bases from V and 3 bases from J, with 5 bases between. The CDR3 spans 13 residues. CDR3 amino acids: CASSQSEEETQYF. As DNA, the CDR3 is TGCGCCAGCAGTCAATCGGAGGAAGAGACCCAGTACTTC.

The chain recombines TRBV29-1 with TRBJ2-2, with 7 bases lining up with TRBD2. Germline lookup yields CDR1 SQVTM and CDR2 ANQGSEA. The CDR3 is made up of 15 amino acids. With V trimmed by 7 bases and J by 0 bases, 8 bases remained unmatched. The CDR3 sequence: CSGRAGLANTGELFF. The DNA for the CDR3 is TGCAGCGGACGAGCGGGATTAGCGAACACCGGGGAGCTGTTTTTT.

The V call is TRBV29-1, the J call TRBJ2-3; D uncertain. V lost 6 bases to trimming and J lost 4 bases, with 17 bases between them. There are 14 residues in the CDR3. The germline CDR1 and CDR2 sequences are SQVTM and ANQGSEA. In DNA, the CDR3 is TGCAGCGTCATATACGGGTTAGGAGCAGATACGCAGTATTTT. Protein sequence: CSVIYGLGADTQYF.

This chain joins TRBV5-1 and TRBJ1-1, with no clear D. There are 14 residues in the CDR3. Germline V gene data show CDR1 as SGHRS and CDR2 as YFSETQ. Trimming shortened V by 0 bases and J by 1 base, and 7 bases separated the two germline ends. CDR3 DNA: TGCGCCAGCAGCTTGGACAGTTGGAACACTGAAGCTTTCTTT. Translating it yields CASSLDSWNTEAFF.

The rearrangement joins TRBV12-3 or TRBV12-4 to TRBJ2-3; D is unclear. CDR3 size: 14 residues. V was pared by 6 bases and J by 5 bases, with 15 bases between. Here the CDR3 reads CASRRTRKVDTQYF. DNA for the CDR3: TGTGCCAGCAGACGGACGAGGAAGGTAGATACGCAGTATTTT.